The 20 T cell receptor beta chains reported below all come from one sample, sequenced in a study of shared clonotypes between healthy human individuals. Naive CD8 isolation took CD45RO-negative cells positively selected for CCR7 and excluded terminally differentiated effector memory CD45RA+ cells. Method: immunoSEQ multiplex PCR; TCRdb's copy keeps in-frame clones and lacks some. Here the sample spans about 800,000 clones, just over 95% being singletons. The sequencing sample was made of naive CD8+ T cells sorted from blood. These receptors were taken from a man younger than 40 in good health.

The V and J genes are TRBV25-1 and TRBJ2-1; 10 bases match TRBD2. The V segment lost 8 bases and the J segment 1 base; nucleotides outside the gene matches: 8. The CDR3 spans 16 residues. Per germline, CDR1 MGHDK and CDR2 SYGVNS. The CDR3 DNA follows: TGTGCCAGCCCCCCTAGCGGGAGCCTATCCTACAATGAGCAGTTCTTC. Residues: CASPPSGSLSYNEQFF.

This clone has just one count. V usage is TRBV7-9 and J usage is TRBJ2-7; TRBD2 is a possible D gene (6 bases). Trimming removed 5 bases from V and 3 bases from J, with 14 bases in between. Germline V lookup: CDR1 SEHNR, CDR2 FQNEAQ (reference sequence). The CDR3 contains 14 residues. Here the CDR3 DNA reads TGTGCCAGCAGCATAACGGGGCGGGGCTACGAGCAGTACTTC. Translation gives CASSITGRGYEQYF. Based on the CDR3 plus reference TRBV7-9 and TRBJ2-7, the full variable domain is DTGVSQNPRHKITKRGQNVTFRCDPISEHNRLYWYRQTLGQGPEFLTYFQNEAQLEKSRLLSDRFSAERPKGSFSTLEIQRTEQGDSAMYLCASSITGRGYEQYFGPGTRLTVT.

This chain uses TRBV27 with TRBJ2-3; D perhaps matches TRBD2 (5 bases). Germline V lookup: CDR1 MNHEY, CDR2 SMNVEV (reference sequence). The length of the CDR3 is 19 residues. Trimming pared 0 bases from V and 0 bases from J, leaving 19 bases between. CDR3 amino acids: CASSLSGVLRRTSTDTQYF. The CDR3 coding sequence is TGTGCCAGCAGTTTATCTGGCGTCCTACGCCGGACTAGCACAGATACGCAGTATTTT.

This sequence joins TRBV27 and TRBJ2-4; a weak D match, TRBD2 (5 bases). This CDR3 region has 14 residues. Trimming took off 0 bases at V and 4 bases at J, with 7 bases between the two ends. Looked up from germline, CDR1 is MNHEY and CDR2 is SMNVEV (reference sequence). CDR3 DNA: TGTGCCAGCAGTTTATCGAGGGAGAAAAACATTCAGTACTTC. It codes for CASSLSREKNIQYF.

V usage is TRBV27 and J usage is TRBJ2-5, with D perhaps TRBD2 (5 bases). The germline CDR1 and CDR2 sequences are MNHEY and SMNVEV (reference sequence). The length of the CDR3 is 13 residues. V gave up 5 bases and J gave up 7 bases, with 14 bases separating them. In DNA, the CDR3 is TGTGCCAGCAGTCCGGACTGGTCCGGGACCCAGTACTTC. Translation: CASSPDWSGTQYF.

The chain uses TRBV7-6 and TRBJ2-7, with D perhaps assigned TRBD1 or TRBD2 (5 bases each). Trimming stripped 5 bases from V and 3 bases from J, with 20 bases between. Germline CDR1 and CDR2: SGHVS and FNYEAQ. The CDR3 spans 16 residues. The chain's CDR3 is CASSPPRGNGGYEQYF. CDR3 nucleotide sequence: TGTGCCAGCAGCCCCCCCCGGGGCAATGGCGGCTACGAGCAGTACTTC.

This clone was picked up a small number of times. V is TRBV21-1 and J is TRBJ2-2. TRBV21-1 is assigned pseudogene status. The CDR3 covers 11 residues. In DNA, the CDR3 is TGTGCCAGCAGCAAATTTGGGGAGCTGTTTTTT. It translates to CASSKFGELFF.

J is TRBJ2-1 and V is TRBV7-8; perhaps TRBD2 as D (6 bases). Per the germline V gene, CDR1 is SGHVS and CDR2 is FQNEAQ. The CDR3 contains 16 residues. V lost 2 bases, J lost 3 bases, and 14 bases lay in between. CDR3 coding DNA: TGTGCCAGCAGCTTATATGGAGGGCCTGACTACAATGAGCAGTTCTTC. This sequence encodes CASSLYGGPDYNEQFF.

This clone has just a few counts. The rearrangement uses TRBV4-2 and TRBJ2-2; D uncertain. There are 16 residues in the CDR3. CDR1 and CDR2 (germline): LGHNA, YNFKEQ. V lost 5 bases and J 2 bases, leaving 15 bases between the germline ends. In nucleotides, the CDR3 is TGTGCCAGCAGCACCCTAGTCGCCGCTAACACCGGGGAGCTGTTTTTT. Residues: CASSTLVAANTGELFF.

This rearrangement joins TRBV9 to TRBJ2-2; TRBD1 matches at 9 bases. V trimming: 3 bases; J trimming: 7 bases; junction bases outside the gene matches: 13. The CDR3 length is 17 residues. CDR1 and CDR2 from the germline V gene are SGDLS and YYNGEE. CDR3 nucleotide sequence: TGTGCCAGCAGCGAAAGCCCGGGACAGGGCGGGGTCGGGGAGCTGTTTTTT. This codes for CASSESPGQGGVGELFF.

A word on this clone: The sample contains more than one DNA sequence encoding this CDR3. This chain connects TRBV15 to TRBJ2-7, with D tentatively TRBD1 or TRBD2 (5 bases each). The length of the CDR3 is 14 residues. Germline V gene sequence: CDR1 LNHNV, CDR2 YYDKDF (reference sequence). V was trimmed by 1 base and J by 2 bases, leaving 9 bases between them. CDR3 protein: CATSRAGTTYEQYF. Written as DNA, the CDR3 is TGTGCCACCAGCAGAGCCGGGACCACCTACGAGCAGTACTTC. Complete variable domain (other parts from reference TRBV15 and TRBJ2-7): DAMVIQNPRYQVTQFGKPVTLSCSQTLNHNVMYWYQQKSSQAPKLLFHYYDKDFNNEADTPDNFQSRRPNTSFCFLDIRSPGLGDTAMYLCATSRAGTTYEQYFGPGTRLTVT.

This CDR3 reads CASSSGLAALSYEQYF. CDR3 DNA: TGTGCCAGCAGCTCCGGACTAGCGGCTCTATCCTACGAGCAGTACTTC. The chain joins TRBV7-2 to TRBJ2-7; 10 bases are a match to TRBD2. Germline loops: CDR1 SGHTA, CDR2 FQGNSA. The length of the CDR3 is 16 residues. V lost 4 bases, J lost 1 base, and 7 bases stayed unmatched.

This rearrangement joins TRBV19 to TRBJ1-3; D is undetermined. CDR1 LNHDA and CDR2 SQIVND come from the germline V gene (reference sequence). The germline V and J ends were trimmed by 3 bases and 0 bases, with 9 bases remaining between them. The CDR3 spans 15 residues. The DNA of the CDR3 is TGTGCCAGTAGTATTCGGAAGAGCTCTGGAAACACCATATATTTT. This gives the protein CASSIRKSSGNTIYF.

The chain recombines TRBV27 with TRBJ2-7; TRBD1 agrees at 9 bases. Germline V gene data show CDR1 as MNHEY and CDR2 as SMNVEV (reference sequence). The CDR3 loop spans 15 amino acids. The ends lost 8 bases at V and 4 bases at J; junction bases unmatched: 12. The DNA for the CDR3 is TGTGCCAGCGGTCCCCTACGGGGACAGGGTTACGAGCAGTACTTC. Translating it yields CASGPLRGQGYEQYF.

The chain links TRBV7-2 to TRBJ2-1, with a weak D call TRBD2 (6 bases). The germline V gene encodes CDR1 SGHTA and CDR2 FQGNSA. The length of the CDR3 is 19 residues. V was shortened by 1 base and J by 0 bases, with 19 bases between the two germline ends. As DNA, the CDR3 is TGTGCCAGCAGCTTAGTTCTTCGGACTACCCAAAGCTCCTACAATGAGCAGTTCTTC. Translated: CASSLVLRTTQSSYNEQFF.

The chain joins TRBV7-9 to TRBJ2-1, with 9 nucleotides matching TRBD2. Germline V gene sequence: CDR1 SEHNR, CDR2 FQNEAQ (reference sequence). The CDR3 is made up of 16 amino acids. V lost 1 base and J lost 4; bases outside the gene matches: 5. This chain's CDR3 is CASSLVGLAGYNEQFF. The CDR3 nucleotides are TGTGCCAGCAGCTTAGTAGGGCTAGCGGGATACAATGAGCAGTTCTTC.

The chain carries TRBV5-1 and TRBJ2-7, with 12 bases matching TRBD1. V lost 4 bases to trimming and J lost 5 bases; unmatched junction nucleotides: 1. This CDR3 region has 13 residues. Germline values: CDR1 SGHRS, CDR2 YFSETQ. The CDR3 region has the DNA TGCGCCAGCAGCCGGGACAGGGGGCACGAGCAGTACTTC. Encoded protein: CASSRDRGHEQYF.

This chain joins TRBV6-1 and TRBJ2-7; the match to TRBD1 covers 9 bases. Germline loops: CDR1 MNHNS, CDR2 SASEGT. This CDR3 is built from 16 residues. V lost 2 bases, J lost 6 bases, and 11 bases stayed unmatched. The CDR3 reads CASSEYGVRTGVEQYF. In DNA, the CDR3 is TGTGCCAGCAGTGAATATGGGGTAAGGACAGGGGTCGAGCAGTACTTC.

The chain combines TRBV30 with TRBJ2-7, with D unclear. V gave up 7 bases and J gave up 4 bases, with 8 bases separating them. Looked up from germline, CDR1 is GTSNPN and CDR2 is SVGIG (reference sequence). The CDR3 spans 10 residues. The CDR3 sequence is CALGFYEQYF. In DNA form, the CDR3 reads TGTGCCTTAGGGTTTTACGAGCAGTACTTC.

This rearrangement joins TRBV7-3 to TRBJ2-3, with 13 positions matching TRBD2. CDR3 length: 17 residues. V was clipped by 1 base and J by 4 bases; unmatched bases: 5. CDR1 is SGHTA, CDR2 FQGTGA, per germline. This CDR3 is CASSLKSGTSGADTQYF. The CDR3, as DNA: TGTGCCAGCAGCTTAAAATCTGGGACTAGCGGGGCAGATACGCAGTATTTT.